The 8 T cell receptor beta chains in this list originate from one sample, sequenced in a study of beta chain features in type 1 diabetes. The study reverse transcribed the entire isolated RNA, so it sequenced expressed TCRB transcripts. Only in-frame clones appear in the TCRdb table, and some are missing; sequencing was by immunoSEQ multiplex PCR. The data show 250,000 to 350,000 clones, 11% to 15% seen once. The material sequenced was central memory CD4+ T cells from blood. Source of these receptors: a man aged 30 to 39 in good health.

This clone was detected a few times. The rearrangement links TRBV7-2 to TRBJ1-5; D perhaps matches TRBD1 (6 bases). Trimming removed 5 bases at V and 7 bases at J, with 15 bases between. The CDR3 sequence is 14 residues long. Germline V gene sequence: CDR1 SGHTA, CDR2 FQGNSA. The CDR3 DNA follows: TGTGCCAGCAGCCGCGACAGGTACAGGCAGCCCCAGCATTTT. Its protein product is CASSRDRYRQPQHF.

This clone appeared a few times. The chain combines TRBV29-1 with TRBJ2-5; 11 nucleotides align to TRBD2. V trimming: 5 bases; J trimming: 4 bases; junction bases outside the gene matches: 12. The CDR3 consists of 16 residues. Germline V gives CDR1 SQVTM, CDR2 ANQGSEA. The CDR3 sequence is CSVSGLAVGGTETQYF. The CDR3 DNA reads as TGCAGCGTTTCGGGACTAGCGGTGGGGGGGACAGAGACCCAGTACTTC.

This clone was recorded at least ten times. The genes are TRBV28 and TRBJ2-3; 8 bases align to TRBD2. The CDR3 contains 14 residues. CDR1 is MDHEN, CDR2 SYDVKM, per germline. Trimming at V came to 7 bases and at J to 2 bases, leaving 5 bases not matched to a gene. CDR3 DNA: TGTGCCAGCATGTCGGGGGGGGCCACAGATACGCAGTATTTT. Protein product: CASMSGGATDTQYF. The full variable domain, completed using reference TRBV28 and TRBJ2-3, is DVKVTQSSRYLVKRTGEKVFLECVQDMDHENMFWYRQDPGLGLRLIYFSYDVKMKEKGDIPEGYSVSREKKERFSLILESASTNQTSMYLCASMSGGATDTQYFGPGTRLTVL.

The genes are TRBV6-4 and TRBJ1-1, with D possibly TRBD1 on 6 matching bases. The length of the CDR3 is 13 residues. Trimming cost V 5 bases and J 5 bases, with 12 bases left between them. CDR1 and CDR2 from the germline V gene are MRHNA and SNTAGT. This chain's CDR3 is CASSLSQGTEAFF. The CDR3, as DNA: TGTGCCAGCAGTCTATCACAGGGTACTGAAGCTTTCTTT.

The chain uses TRBV2 and TRBJ1-5, with D uncertain. Germline-derived CDR1 and CDR2 are SNHLY and FYNNEI. The CDR3 extends over 14 amino acids. V was clipped by 5 bases and J by 5 bases, with 13 bases between them. This chain's CDR3 is CASSKDALYQPQHF. The CDR3 DNA reads TGTGCCAGCAGTAAGGACGCATTGTATCAGCCCCAGCATTTT.

This clone was seen only a few times. The chain combines TRBV18 with TRBJ2-5; no clear D. The CDR3 extends over 14 amino acids. The V gene lost 2 bases and the J gene lost 0 bases, with 7 bases spanning the gap. Germline V CDR1 and CDR2: KGHSH, LQKENI. The CDR3 DNA reads TGTGCCAGCTCACCAAATATGTACCAAGAGACCCAGTACTTC. Protein sequence: CASSPNMYQETQYF.

This clone showed up just a few times. The rearrangement links TRBV10-3 to TRBJ2-7; no firm D call. The germline CDR1 and CDR2 sequences are ENHRY and SYGVKD. Trimming took 6 bases from V and 3 from J, leaving 9 bases between them. CDR3 size: 12 residues. This chain's CDR3 is CAISTPSYEQYF. In DNA form, the CDR3 reads TGTGCCATCAGCACACCGAGCTACGAGCAGTACTTC.

This sequence joins TRBV10-3 and TRBJ2-1; perhaps TRBD1 as D (6 bases). The germline V gene encodes CDR1 ENHRY and CDR2 SYGVKD. V shed 10 bases and J shed 1 base, with 17 bases lying between them. The CDR3 length is 15 residues. The CDR3 protein is CASTAGVVSYNEQFF. CDR3 coding DNA: TGTGCCAGCACCGCAGGGGTGGTTTCCTACAATGAGCAGTTCTTC.